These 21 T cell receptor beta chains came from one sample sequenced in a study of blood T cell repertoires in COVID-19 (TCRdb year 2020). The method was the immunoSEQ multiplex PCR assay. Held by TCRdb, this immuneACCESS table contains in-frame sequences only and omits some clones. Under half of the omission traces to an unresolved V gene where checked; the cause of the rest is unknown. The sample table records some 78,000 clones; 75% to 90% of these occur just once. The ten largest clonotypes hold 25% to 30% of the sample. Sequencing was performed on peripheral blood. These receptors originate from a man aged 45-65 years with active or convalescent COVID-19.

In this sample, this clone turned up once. The DNA of the CDR3 is TGTGCCAGCAGTATAAGGTTGGGCAGGGGCTATGGCTACACCTTC. As protein: CASSIRLGRGYGYTF. This chain uses TRBV6-5 with TRBJ1-2; TRBD1 is a possible D gene (6 bases). This CDR3 region has 15 residues. V lost 5 bases to trimming and J lost 4 bases, with 17 bases between them. Germline CDR1 MNHEY, CDR2 SVGAGI.

The CDR3 spells CASSLYTGGETQYF. CDR3 DNA sequence: TGCGCCAGCAGCTTATATACAGGGGGCGAGACCCAGTACTTC. The rearrangement uses TRBV5-1 and TRBJ2-5, with 9 bases aligning to TRBD1. The CDR3 loop spans 14 amino acids. V lost 2 bases to trimming and J lost 5 bases; unmatched junction nucleotides: 4. CDR1 and CDR2 (germline): SGHRS, YFSETQ. Using reference TRBV5-1 and TRBJ2-5 for the parts outside the CDR3, the full variable domain is KAGVTQTPRYLIKTRGQQVTLSCSPISGHRSVSWYQQTPGQGLQFLFEYFSETQRNKGNFPGRFSGRQFSNSRSEMNVSTLELGDSALYLCASSLYTGGETQYFGPGTRLLVL.

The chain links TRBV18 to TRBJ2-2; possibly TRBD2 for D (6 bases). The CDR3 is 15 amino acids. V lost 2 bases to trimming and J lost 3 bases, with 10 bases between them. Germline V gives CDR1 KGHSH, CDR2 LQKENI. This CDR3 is CASSPLRGYTGELFF. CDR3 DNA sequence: TGTGCCAGCTCACCATTGCGGGGTTACACCGGGGAGCTGTTTTTT.

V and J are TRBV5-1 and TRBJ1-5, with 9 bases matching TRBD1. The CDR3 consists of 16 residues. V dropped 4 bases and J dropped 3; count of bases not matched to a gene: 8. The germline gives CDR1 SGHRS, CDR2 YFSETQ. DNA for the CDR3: TGCGCCAGCAGCAGGACAGGGGACTTGCCCAATCAGCCCCAGCATTTT. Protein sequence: CASSRTGDLPNQPQHF.

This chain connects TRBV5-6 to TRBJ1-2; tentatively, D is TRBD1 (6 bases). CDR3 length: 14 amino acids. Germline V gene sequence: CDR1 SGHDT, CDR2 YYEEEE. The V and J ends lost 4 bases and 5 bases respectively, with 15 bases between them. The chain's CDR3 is CASSRRPGTYGYTF. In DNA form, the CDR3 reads TGTGCCAGCAGCCGCCGACCTGGGACATATGGCTACACCTTC. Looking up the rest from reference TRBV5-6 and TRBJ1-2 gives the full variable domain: DAGVTQSPTHLIKTRGQQVTLRCSPKSGHDTVSWYQQALGQGPQFIFQYYEEEERQRGNFPDRFSGHQFPNYSSELNVNALLLGDSALYLCASSRRPGTYGYTFGSGTRLTVV.

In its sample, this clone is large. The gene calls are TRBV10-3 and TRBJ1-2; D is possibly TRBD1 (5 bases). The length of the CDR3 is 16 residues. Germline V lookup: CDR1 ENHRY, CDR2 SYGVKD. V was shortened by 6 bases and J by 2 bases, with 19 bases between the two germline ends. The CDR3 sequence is CAIRKAGPFPNYGYTF. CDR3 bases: TGTGCCATCAGAAAGGCGGGACCTTTTCCAAACTATGGCTACACCTTC.

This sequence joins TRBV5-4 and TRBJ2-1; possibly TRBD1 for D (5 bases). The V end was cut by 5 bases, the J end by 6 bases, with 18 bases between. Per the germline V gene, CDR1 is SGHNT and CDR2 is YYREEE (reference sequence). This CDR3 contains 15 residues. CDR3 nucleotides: TGTGCCAGCAGGGTGGACACAGATCGGGTCAATGAGCAGTTCTTC. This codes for CASRVDTDRVNEQFF.

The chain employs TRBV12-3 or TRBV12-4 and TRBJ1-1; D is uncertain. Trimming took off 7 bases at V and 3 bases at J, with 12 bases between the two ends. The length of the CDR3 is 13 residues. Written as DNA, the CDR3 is TGTGCCAGCAAAGCGTGGCAGTACACTGAAGCTTTCTTT. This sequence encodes CASKAWQYTEAFF.

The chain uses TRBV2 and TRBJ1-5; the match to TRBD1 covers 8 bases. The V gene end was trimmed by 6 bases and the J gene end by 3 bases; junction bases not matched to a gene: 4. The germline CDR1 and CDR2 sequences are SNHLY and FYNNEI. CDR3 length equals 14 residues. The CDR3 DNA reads TGTGCCAGCAGAGGGACAGGCCCCAATCAGCCCCAGCATTTT. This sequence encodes CASRGTGPNQPQHF.

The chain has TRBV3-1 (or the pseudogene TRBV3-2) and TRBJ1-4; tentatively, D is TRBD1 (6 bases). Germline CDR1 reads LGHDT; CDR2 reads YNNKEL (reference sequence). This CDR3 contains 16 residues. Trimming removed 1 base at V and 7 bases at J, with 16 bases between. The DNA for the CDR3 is TGTGCCAGCAGCCAAGTGTTTGGGGGGGCCCTTGAAAAACTGTTTTTT. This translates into CASSQVFGGALEKLFF.

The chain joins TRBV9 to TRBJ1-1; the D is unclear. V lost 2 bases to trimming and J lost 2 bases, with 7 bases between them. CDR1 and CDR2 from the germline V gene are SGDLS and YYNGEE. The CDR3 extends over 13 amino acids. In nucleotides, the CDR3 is TGTGCCAGCAGCGTTAGTAGCAACACTGAAGCTTTCTTT. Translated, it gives CASSVSSNTEAFF.

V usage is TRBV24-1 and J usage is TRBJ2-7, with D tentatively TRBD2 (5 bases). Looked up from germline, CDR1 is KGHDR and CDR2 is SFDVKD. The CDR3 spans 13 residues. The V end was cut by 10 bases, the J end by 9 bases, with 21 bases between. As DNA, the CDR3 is TGTGCCACAGCCGGGATCCCCGCCTCCGTGCAGTACTTC. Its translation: CATAGIPASVQYF.

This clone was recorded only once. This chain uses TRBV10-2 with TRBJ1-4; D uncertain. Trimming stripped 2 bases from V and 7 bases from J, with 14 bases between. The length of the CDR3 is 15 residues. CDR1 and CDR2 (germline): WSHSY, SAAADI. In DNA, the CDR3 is TGCGCCAGCAGTGAGAGAAAAGAGGTCGGTGAAAAACTGTTTTTT. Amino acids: CASSERKEVGEKLFF.

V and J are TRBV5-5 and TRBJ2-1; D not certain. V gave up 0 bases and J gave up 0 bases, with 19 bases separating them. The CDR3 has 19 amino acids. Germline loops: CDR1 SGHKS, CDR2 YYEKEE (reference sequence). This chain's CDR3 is CASSLAGGLLLSSYNEQFF. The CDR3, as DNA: TGTGCCAGCAGCTTGGCCGGTGGGCTTCTCCTCAGCTCCTACAATGAGCAGTTCTTC.

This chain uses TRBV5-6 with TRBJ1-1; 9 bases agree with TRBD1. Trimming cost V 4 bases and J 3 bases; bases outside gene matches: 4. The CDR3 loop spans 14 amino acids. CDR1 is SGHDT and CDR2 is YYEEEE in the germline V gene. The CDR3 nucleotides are TGTGCCAGCAGCGCGGACAGGGGATACACTGAAGCTTTCTTT. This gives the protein CASSADRGYTEAFF.

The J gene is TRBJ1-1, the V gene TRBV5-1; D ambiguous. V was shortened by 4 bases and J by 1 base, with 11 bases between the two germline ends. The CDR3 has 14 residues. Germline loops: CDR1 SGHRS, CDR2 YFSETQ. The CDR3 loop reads CASSQDTANTEAFF. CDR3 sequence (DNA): TGCGCCAGCAGCCAAGACACGGCGAACACTGAAGCTTTCTTT.

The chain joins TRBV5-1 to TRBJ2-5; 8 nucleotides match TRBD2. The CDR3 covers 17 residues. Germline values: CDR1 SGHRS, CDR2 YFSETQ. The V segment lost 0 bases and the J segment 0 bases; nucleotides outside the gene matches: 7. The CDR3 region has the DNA TGCGCCAGCAGCTTGGGGCTAGCGGGCGGGTACCAAGAGACCCAGTACTTC. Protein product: CASSLGLAGGYQETQYF.

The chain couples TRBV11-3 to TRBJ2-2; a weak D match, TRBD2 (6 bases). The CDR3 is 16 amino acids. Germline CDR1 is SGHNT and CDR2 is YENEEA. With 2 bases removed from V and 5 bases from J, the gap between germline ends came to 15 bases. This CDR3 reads CASSLRRDRYTGELFF. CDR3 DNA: TGTGCCAGCAGCTTAAGGCGGGATAGGTATACCGGGGAGCTGTTTTTT. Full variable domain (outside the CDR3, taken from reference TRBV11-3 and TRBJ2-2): EAGVVQSPRYKIIEKKQPVAFWCNPISGHNTLYWYLQNLGQGPELLIRYENEEAVDDSQLPKDRFSAERLKGVDSTLKIQPAELGDSAVYLCASSLRRDRYTGELFFGEGSRLTVL.

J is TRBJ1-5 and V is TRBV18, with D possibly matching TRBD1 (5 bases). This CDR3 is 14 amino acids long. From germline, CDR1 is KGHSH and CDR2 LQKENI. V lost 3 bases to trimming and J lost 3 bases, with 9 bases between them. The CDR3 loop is CASSPETDNQPQHF. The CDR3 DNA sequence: TGTGCCAGCTCACCGGAGACAGACAATCAGCCCCAGCATTTT. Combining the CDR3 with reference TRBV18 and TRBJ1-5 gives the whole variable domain NAGVMQNPRHLVRRRGQEARLRCSPMKGHSHVYWYRQLPEEGLKFMVYLQKENIIDESGMPKERFSAEFPKEGPSILRIQQVVRGDSAAYFCASSPETDNQPQHFGDGTRLSIL.

This chain's CDR3 is CASSLPYRTGRDYEQYF. CDR3 DNA: TGTGCCAGCAGCTTGCCCTACCGGACAGGGAGAGACTACGAGCAGTACTTC. This chain links TRBV5-5 with TRBJ2-7; 8 positions match TRBD1. The CDR3 is made up of 17 amino acids. Germline V gene data show CDR1 as SGHKS and CDR2 as YYEKEE (reference sequence). With 1 base clipped from V and 3 bases from J, the junction kept 12 bases outside the gene matches.

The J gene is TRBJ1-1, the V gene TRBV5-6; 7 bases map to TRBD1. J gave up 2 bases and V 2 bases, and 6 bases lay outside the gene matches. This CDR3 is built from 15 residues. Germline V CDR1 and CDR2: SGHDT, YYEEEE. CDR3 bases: TGTGCCAGCAGCTTTTACAGGGGATATAACACTGAAGCTTTCTTT. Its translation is CASSFYRGYNTEAFF.